This T cell receptor beta chain derives from a study of shared clonotypes between healthy human individuals. Trimming stripped 2 bases from V and 0 bases from J, with 10 bases between. There are 16 residues in the CDR3. Germline lookup yields CDR1 SGHVS and CDR2 FNYEAQ. At the deep level, the assay was run. Assay: immunoSEQ multiplex PCR; the TCRdb copy retains only in-frame clones and omits some. Of approximately 2,300,000 clones listed, around 93% are singletons. Study-wide points: In contrast to clonotypes shared by all four donors, non-shared clonotypes had lower generation probabilities. An anticipated effect of sequencing depth on clonotype sharing among donors was recognized.

Concerning this clone itself: Its target is unknown.

The V gene is TRBV7-6, the J gene TRBJ2-2; D is undetermined. The sequence was collected from a man aged 18 to 30 in good health. Some clones in this sample may be carry-over from other donors' samples. Sequenced input: naive CD4+ T cells from PBMCs. Regarding subset: CD45RA+ positively selected. In DNA form, the CDR3 reads TGTGCCAGCAGCTTAATCGGGTTCGCGAACACCGGGGAGCTGTTTTTT. This codes for CASSLIGFANTGELFF.